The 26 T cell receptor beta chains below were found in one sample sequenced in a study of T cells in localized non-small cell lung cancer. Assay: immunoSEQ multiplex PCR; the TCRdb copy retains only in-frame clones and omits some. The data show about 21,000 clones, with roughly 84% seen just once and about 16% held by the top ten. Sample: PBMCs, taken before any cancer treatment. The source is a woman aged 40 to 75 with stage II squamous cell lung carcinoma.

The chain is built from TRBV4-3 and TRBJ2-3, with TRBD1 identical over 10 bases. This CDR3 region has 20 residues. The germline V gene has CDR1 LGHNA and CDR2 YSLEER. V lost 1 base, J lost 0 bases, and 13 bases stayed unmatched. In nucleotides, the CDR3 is TGCGCCAGCAGCCAAGGAACTCCGGGACAGGGGTTTTCTAGCACAGATACGCAGTATTTT. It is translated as CASSQGTPGQGFSSTDTQYF.

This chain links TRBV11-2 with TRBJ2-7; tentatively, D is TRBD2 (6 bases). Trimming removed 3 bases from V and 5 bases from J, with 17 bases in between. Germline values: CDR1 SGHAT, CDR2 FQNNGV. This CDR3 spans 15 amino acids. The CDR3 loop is CASSLRSGELHEQYF. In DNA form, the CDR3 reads TGTGCCAGCAGCTTGAGGTCGGGAGAATTACACGAGCAGTACTTC. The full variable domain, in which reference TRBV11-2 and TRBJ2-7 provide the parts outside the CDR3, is EAGVAQSPRYKIIEKRQSVAFWCNPISGHATLYWYQQILGQGPKLLIQFQNNGVVDDSQLPKDRFSAERLKGVDSTLKIQPAKLEDSAVYLCASSLRSGELHEQYFGPGTRLTVT.

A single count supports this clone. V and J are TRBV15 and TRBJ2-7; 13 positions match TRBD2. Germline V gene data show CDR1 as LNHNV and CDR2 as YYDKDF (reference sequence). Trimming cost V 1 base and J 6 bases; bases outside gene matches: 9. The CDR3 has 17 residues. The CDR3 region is CATSRGSGLAGVSEQYF. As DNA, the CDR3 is TGTGCCACCAGCAGAGGTAGTGGACTAGCGGGAGTAAGCGAGCAGTACTTC. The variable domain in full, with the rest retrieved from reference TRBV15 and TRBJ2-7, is DAMVIQNPRYQVTQFGKPVTLSCSQTLNHNVMYWYQQKSSQAPKLLFHYYDKDFNNEADTPDNFQSRRPNTSFCFLDIRSPGLGDTAMYLCATSRGSGLAGVSEQYFGPGTRLTVT.

CDR3 nucleotides: TGTGCCAGCAGCCTAGCCTCGGGGTCTTCAATGCAGTACTTC. This translates into CASSLASGSSMQYF. The V gene is TRBV9, the J gene TRBJ2-7; TRBD2 might be the D (5 bases). The V gene lost 4 bases and the J gene lost 9 bases, with 20 bases spanning the gap. CDR3 length equals 14 residues. Germline V gives CDR1 SGDLS, CDR2 YYNGEE.

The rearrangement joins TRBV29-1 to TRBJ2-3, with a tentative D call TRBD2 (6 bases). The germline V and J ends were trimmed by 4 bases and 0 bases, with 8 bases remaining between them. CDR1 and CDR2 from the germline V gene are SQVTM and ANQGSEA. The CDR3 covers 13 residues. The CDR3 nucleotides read TGCAGCGTTGCCCGGGAGAGCACAGATACGCAGTATTTT. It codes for CSVARESTDTQYF.

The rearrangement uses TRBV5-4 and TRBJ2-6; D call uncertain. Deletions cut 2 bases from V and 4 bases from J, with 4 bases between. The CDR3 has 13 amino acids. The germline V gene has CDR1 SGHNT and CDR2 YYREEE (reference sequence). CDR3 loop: CASSFGGANVLTF. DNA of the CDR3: TGTGCCAGCAGCTTCGGGGGGGCCAACGTCCTGACTTTC.

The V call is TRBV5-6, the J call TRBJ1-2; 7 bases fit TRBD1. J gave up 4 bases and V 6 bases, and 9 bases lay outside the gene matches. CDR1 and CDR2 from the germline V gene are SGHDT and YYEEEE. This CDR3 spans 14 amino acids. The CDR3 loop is CASNFNRGLYGYTF. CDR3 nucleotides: TGTGCCAGCAACTTTAACAGGGGCCTCTATGGCTACACCTTC.

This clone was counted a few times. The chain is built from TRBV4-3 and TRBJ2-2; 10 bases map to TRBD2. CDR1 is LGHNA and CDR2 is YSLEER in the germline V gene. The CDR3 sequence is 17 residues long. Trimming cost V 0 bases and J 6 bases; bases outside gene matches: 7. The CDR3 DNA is TGCGCCAGCAGCCAAGATGCCGCTAGCGGGAGATCCGGGGAGCTGTTTTTT. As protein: CASSQDAASGRSGELFF.

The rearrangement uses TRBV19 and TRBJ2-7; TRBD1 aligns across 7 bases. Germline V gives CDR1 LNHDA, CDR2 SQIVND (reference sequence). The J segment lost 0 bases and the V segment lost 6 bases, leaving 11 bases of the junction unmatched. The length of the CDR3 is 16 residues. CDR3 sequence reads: CASRGTGTVNSYEQYF. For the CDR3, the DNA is TGTGCCAGTAGAGGAACCGGGACAGTCAACTCCTACGAGCAGTACTTC. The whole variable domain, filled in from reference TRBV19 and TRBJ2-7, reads DGGITQSPKYLFRKEGQNVTLSCEQNLNHDAMYWYRQDPGQGLRLIYYSQIVNDFQKGDIAEGYSVSREKKESFPLTVTSAQKNPTAFYLCASRGTGTVNSYEQYFGPGTRLTVT.

CDR3 DNA sequence: TGTGCCAGCTCCCCGGGCTCTGGGGCCAACGTCCTGACTTTC. Its translation is CASSPGSGANVLTF. This rearrangement joins TRBV28 to TRBJ2-6, with no clear D. CDR1 is MDHEN, CDR2 SYDVKM, per germline. Deletions cut 8 bases from V and 0 bases from J, with 8 bases between. This CDR3 contains 14 residues.

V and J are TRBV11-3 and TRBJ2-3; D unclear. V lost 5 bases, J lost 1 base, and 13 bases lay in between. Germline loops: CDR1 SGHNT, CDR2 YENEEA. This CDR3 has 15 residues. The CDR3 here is CASSPNDVGTDTQYF. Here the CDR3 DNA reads TGTGCCAGCAGCCCAAACGATGTAGGCACAGATACGCAGTATTTT.

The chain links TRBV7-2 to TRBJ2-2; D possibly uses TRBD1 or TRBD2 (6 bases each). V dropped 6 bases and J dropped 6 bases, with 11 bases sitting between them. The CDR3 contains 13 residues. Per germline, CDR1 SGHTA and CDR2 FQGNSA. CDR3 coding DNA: TGTGCCAGCAGAACGAGGGGGGCCGGGGAGCTGTTTTTT. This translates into CASRTRGAGELFF.

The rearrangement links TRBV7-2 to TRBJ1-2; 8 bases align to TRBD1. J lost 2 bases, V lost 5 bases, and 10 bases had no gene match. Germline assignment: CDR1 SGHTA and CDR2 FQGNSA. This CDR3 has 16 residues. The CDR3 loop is CASSLGGQGQNYGYTF. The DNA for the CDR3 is TGTGCCAGCAGCCTAGGAGGACAGGGACAGAACTATGGCTACACCTTC.

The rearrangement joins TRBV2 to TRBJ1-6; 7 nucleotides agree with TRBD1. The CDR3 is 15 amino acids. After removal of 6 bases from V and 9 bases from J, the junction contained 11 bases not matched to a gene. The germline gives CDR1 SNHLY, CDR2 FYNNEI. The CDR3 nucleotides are TGTGCCAGCAGAACAATGACAGGGATGGGTTCACCCCTCCACTTT. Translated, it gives CASRTMTGMGSPLHF. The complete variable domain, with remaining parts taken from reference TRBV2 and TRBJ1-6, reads EPEVTQTPSHQVTQMGQEVILRCVPISNHLYFYWYRQILGQKVEFLVSFYNNEISEKSEIFDDQFSVERPDGSNFTLKIRSTKLEDSAMYFCASRTMTGMGSPLHFGNGTRLTVT.

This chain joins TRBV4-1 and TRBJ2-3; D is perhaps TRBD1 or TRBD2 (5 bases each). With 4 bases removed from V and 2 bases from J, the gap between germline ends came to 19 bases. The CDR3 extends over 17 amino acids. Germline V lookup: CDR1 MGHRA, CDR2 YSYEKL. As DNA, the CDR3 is TGCGCCAGCAGCCGTACGAGAGGGGTAATACTCACAGATACGCAGTATTTT. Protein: CASSRTRGVILTDTQYF.

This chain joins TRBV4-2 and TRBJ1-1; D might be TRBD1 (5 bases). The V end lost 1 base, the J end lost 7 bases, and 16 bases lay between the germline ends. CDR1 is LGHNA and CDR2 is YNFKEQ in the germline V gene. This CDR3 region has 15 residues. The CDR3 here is CASSQGEGAGSEAFF. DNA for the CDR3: TGTGCCAGCAGCCAAGGAGAAGGGGCTGGAAGTGAAGCTTTCTTT.

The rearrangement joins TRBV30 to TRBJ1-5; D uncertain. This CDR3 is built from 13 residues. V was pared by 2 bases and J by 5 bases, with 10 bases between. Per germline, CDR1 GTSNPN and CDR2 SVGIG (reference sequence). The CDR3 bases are TGTGCCTGGAGTACCGATAGGCATCAGCCCCAGCATTTT. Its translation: CAWSTDRHQPQHF.

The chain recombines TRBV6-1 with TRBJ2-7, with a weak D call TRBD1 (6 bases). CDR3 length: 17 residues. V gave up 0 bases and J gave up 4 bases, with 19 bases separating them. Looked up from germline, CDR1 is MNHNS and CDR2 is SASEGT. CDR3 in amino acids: CASSEALTGTYTYEQYF. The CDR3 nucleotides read TGTGCCAGCAGTGAAGCGCTTACCGGGACATACACATACGAGCAGTACTTC.

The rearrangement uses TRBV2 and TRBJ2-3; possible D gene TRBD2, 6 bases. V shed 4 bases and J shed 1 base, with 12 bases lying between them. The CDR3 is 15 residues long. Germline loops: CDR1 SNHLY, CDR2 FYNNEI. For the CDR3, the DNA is TGTGCCAGCAGTGTGGGGGGAACGGGCACAGATACGCAGTATTTT. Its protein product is CASSVGGTGTDTQYF.

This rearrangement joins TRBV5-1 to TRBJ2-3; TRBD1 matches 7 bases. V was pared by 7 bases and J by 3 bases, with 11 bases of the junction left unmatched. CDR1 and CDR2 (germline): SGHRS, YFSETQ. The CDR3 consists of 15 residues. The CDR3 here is CASSPRARGTDTQYF. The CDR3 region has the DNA TGCGCCAGCTCTCCCCGGGCCAGGGGGACAGATACGCAGTATTTT.

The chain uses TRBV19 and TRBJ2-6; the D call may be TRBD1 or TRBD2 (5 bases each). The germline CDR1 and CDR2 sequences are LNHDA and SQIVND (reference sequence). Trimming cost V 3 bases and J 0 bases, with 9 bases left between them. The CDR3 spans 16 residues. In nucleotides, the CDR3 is TGTGCCAGTAGTATGGGACGCCTCTCTGGGGCCAACGTCCTGACTTTC. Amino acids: CASSMGRLSGANVLTF.

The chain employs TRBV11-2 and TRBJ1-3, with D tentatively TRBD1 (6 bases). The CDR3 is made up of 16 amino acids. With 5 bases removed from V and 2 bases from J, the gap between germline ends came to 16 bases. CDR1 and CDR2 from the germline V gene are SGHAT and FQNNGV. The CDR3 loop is CASSQGGARPGNTIYF. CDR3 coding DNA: TGTGCCAGCAGCCAAGGGGGGGCAAGACCTGGAAACACCATATATTTT. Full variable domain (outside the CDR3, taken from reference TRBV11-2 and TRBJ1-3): EAGVAQSPRYKIIEKRQSVAFWCNPISGHATLYWYQQILGQGPKLLIQFQNNGVVDDSQLPKDRFSAERLKGVDSTLKIQPAKLEDSAVYLCASSQGGARPGNTIYFGEGSWLTVV.

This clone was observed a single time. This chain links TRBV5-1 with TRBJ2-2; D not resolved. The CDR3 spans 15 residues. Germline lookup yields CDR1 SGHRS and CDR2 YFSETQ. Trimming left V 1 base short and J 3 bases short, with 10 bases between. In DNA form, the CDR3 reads TGCGCCAGCAGCTTGTTGGATTCGGACACCGGGGAGCTGTTTTTT. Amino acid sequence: CASSLLDSDTGELFF.

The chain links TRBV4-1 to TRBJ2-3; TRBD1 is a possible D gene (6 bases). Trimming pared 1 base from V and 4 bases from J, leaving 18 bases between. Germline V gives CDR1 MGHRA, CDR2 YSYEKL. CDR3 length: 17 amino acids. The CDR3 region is CASSQASQGRSADTQYF. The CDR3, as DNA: TGCGCCAGCAGCCAAGCCTCACAGGGAAGGTCGGCAGATACGCAGTATTTT.

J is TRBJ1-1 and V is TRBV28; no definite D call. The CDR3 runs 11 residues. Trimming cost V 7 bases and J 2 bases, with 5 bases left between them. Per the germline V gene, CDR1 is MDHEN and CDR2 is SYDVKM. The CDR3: CASNSNTEAFF. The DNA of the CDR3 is TGTGCCAGCAATTCAAACACTGAAGCTTTCTTT.

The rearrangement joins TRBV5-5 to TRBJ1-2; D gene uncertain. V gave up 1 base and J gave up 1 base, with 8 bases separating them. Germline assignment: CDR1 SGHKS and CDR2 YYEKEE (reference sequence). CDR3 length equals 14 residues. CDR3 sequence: CASSLRRGNYGYTF. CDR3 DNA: TGTGCCAGCAGCTTGCGTCGAGGTAACTATGGCTACACCTTC.